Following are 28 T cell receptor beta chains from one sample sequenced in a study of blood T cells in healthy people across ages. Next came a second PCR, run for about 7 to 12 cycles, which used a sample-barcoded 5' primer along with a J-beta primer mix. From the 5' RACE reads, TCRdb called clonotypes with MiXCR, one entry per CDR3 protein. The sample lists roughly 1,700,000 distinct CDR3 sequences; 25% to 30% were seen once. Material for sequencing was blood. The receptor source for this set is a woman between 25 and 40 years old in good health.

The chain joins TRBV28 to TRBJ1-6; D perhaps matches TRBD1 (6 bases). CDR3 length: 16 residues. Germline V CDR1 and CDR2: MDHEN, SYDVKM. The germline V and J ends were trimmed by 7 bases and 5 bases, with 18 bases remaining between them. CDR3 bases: TGTGCCAGCAATAGTTTGGGGACAAGGAATAATTCACCCCTCCACTTT. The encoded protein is CASNSLGTRNNSPLHF.

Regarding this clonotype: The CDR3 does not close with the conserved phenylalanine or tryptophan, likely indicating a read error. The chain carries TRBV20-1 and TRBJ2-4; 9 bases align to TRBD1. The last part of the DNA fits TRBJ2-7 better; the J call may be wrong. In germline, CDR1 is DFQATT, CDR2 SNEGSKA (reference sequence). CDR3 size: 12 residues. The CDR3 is CSANRQGDEQYC. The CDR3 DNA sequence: TGCAGTGCTAACCGACAGGGGGACGAGCAGTACTGC.

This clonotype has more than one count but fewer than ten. CDR3 amino acids: CSARPLRGRTDTQYF. CDR3 nucleotides: TGCAGTGCTAGGCCCCTGCGGGGGAGAACAGATACGCAGTATTTT. The chain employs TRBV20-1 and TRBJ2-3, with 7 bases aligning to TRBD2. This CDR3 has 15 residues. The V gene end was trimmed by 3 bases and the J gene end by 3 bases; junction bases not matched to a gene: 9. Germline V gene sequence: CDR1 DFQATT, CDR2 SNEGSKA (reference sequence).

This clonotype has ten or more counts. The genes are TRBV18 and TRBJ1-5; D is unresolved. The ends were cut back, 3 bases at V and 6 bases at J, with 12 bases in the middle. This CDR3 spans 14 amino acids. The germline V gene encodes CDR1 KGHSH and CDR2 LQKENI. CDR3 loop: CASSPEGRFQPQHF. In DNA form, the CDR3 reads TGTGCCAGCTCACCCGAAGGTCGATTTCAGCCCCAGCATTTT. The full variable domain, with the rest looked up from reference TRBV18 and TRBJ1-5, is NAGVMQNPRHLVRRRGQEARLRCSPMKGHSHVYWYRQLPEEGLKFMVYLQKENIIDESGMPKERFSAEFPKEGPSILRIQQVVRGDSAAYFCASSPEGRFQPQHFGDGTRLSIL.

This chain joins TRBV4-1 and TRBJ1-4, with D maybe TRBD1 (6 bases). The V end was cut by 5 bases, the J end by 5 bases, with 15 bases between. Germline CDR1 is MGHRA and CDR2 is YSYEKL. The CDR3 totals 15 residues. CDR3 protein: CASSKRGGANEKLFF. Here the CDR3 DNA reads TGCGCCAGCAGCAAGAGGGGGGGCGCGAATGAAAAACTGTTTTTT.

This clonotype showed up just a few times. The CDR3 sequence: CASSVDSQGPYEQYF. The DNA for the CDR3 is TGTGCCAGCAGCGTAGATTCACAGGGACCCTACGAGCAGTACTTC. This sequence joins TRBV9 and TRBJ2-7; D might be TRBD1 (6 bases). Deletions cut 0 bases from V and 2 bases from J, with 12 bases between. Per germline, CDR1 SGDLS and CDR2 YYNGEE. The CDR3 extends over 15 amino acids.

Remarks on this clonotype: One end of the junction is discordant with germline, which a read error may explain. The DNA of the CDR3 is TGTGCCAGCAGGGACTGGGGGACATCAGATACGCAGTATTTT. Protein product: CASRDWGTSDTQYF. This chain uses TRBV6-4 with TRBJ2-3, with D perhaps TRBD1 (6 bases). Germline CDR1 and CDR2: MRHNA and SNTAGT. The CDR3 runs to 14 residues.

The CDR3 coding sequence is TGTGCCTGGACTCCAGGGCAGTCCTACAATGAGCAGTTCTTC. Amino acid sequence: CAWTPGQSYNEQFF. The chain recombines TRBV30 with TRBJ2-1; weak D call: TRBD1 (5 bases). The CDR3 has 14 residues. V dropped 4 bases and J dropped 1 base, with 11 bases sitting between them. The germline gives CDR1 GTSNPN, CDR2 SVGIG (reference sequence). Full variable domain (outside the CDR3, taken from reference TRBV30 and TRBJ2-1): SQTIHQWPATLVQPVGSPLSLECTVEGTSNPNLYWYRQAAGRGLQLLFYSVGIGQISSEVPQNLSASRPQDRQFILSSKKLLLSDSGFYLCAWTPGQSYNEQFFGPGTRLTVL.

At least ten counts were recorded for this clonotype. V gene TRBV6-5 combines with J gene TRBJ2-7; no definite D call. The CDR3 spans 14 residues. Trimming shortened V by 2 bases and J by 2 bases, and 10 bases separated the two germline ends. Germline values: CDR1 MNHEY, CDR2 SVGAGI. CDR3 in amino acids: CASSYGAPAYEQYF. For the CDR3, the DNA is TGTGCCAGCAGTTACGGTGCGCCCGCCTACGAGCAGTACTTC.

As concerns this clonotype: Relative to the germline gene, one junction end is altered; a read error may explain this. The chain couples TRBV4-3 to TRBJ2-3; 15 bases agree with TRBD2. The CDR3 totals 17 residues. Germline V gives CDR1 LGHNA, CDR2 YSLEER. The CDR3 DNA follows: TGCGCCTGCAGCCAAGTCAGGGGACTAGCGGGAGGAGATACGCAGTATTTT. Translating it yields CACSQVRGLAGGDTQYF.

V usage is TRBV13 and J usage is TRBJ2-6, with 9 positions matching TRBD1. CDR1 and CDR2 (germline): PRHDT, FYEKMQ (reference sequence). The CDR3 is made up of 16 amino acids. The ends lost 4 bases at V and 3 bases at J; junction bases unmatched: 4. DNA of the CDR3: TGTGCCAGCAGCTCGGACAGGGGTTTTGGGGCCAACGTCCTGACTTTC. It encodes CASSSDRGFGANVLTF.

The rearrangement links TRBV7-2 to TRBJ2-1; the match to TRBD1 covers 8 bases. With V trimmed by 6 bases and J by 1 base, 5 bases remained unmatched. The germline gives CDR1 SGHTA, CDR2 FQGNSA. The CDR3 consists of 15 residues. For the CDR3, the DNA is TGTGCCAGCAGACTGGACAGGGTGTCCTACAATGAGCAGTTCTTC. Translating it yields CASRLDRVSYNEQFF.

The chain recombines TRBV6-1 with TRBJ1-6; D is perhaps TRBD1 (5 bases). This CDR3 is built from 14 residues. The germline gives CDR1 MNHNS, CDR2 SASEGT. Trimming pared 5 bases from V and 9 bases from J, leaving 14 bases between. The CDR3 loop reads CASSSNRLCSPLHF. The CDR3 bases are TGTGCCAGCAGTTCAAACAGGCTCTGTTCACCCCTCCACTTT.

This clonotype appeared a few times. Written as DNA, the CDR3 is TGTGCCAGCAGCTTAAACCCGACAGGCTACTACGAGCAGTACTTC. Translated, it gives CASSLNPTGYYEQYF. The gene calls are TRBV7-2 and TRBJ2-7; D may be TRBD1 (6 bases). Trimming removed 2 bases at V and 3 bases at J, with 14 bases between. CDR1 SGHTA and CDR2 FQGNSA come from the germline V gene. This CDR3 has 15 amino acids.

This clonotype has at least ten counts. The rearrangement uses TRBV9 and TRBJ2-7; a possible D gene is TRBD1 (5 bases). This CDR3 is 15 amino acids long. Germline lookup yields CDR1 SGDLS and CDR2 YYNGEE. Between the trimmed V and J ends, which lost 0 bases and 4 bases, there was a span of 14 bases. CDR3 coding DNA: TGTGCCAGCAGCGTAGGGGGCTCGCAGGGTTACGAGCAGTACTTC. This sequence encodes CASSVGGSQGYEQYF.

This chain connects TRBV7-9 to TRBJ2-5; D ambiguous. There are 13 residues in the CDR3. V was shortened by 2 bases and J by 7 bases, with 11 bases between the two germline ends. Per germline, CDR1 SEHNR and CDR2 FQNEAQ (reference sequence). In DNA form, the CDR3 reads TGTGCCAGCAGCTTAACGGAGAAGGGGACCCAGTACTTC. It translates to CASSLTEKGTQYF.

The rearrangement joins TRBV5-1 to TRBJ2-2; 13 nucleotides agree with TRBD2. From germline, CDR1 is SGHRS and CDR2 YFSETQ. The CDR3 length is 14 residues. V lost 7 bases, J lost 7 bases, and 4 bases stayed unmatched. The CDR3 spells CASGLAGAGGELFF. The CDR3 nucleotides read TGCGCCAGCGGACTAGCGGGAGCGGGCGGGGAGCTGTTTTTT.

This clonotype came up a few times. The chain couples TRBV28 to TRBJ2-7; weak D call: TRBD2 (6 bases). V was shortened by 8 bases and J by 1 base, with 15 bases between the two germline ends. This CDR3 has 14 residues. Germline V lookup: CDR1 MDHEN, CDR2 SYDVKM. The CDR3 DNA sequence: TGTGCCAGCCGCCAGGAGCGGGTATCCTACGAGCAGTACTTC. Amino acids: CASRQERVSYEQYF.

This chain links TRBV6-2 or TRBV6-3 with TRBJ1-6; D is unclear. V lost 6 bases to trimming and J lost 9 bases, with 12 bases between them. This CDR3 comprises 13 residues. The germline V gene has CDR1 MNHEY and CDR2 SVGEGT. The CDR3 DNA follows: TGTGCCAGCAGCTTCCCTAATGGTTCACCCCTCCACTTT. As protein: CASSFPNGSPLHF.

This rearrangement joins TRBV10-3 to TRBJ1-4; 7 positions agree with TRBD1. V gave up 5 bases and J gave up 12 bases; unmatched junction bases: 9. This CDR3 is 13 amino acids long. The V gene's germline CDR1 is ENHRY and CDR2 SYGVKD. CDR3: CAISPGAGGELFF. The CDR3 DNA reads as TGTGCCATCAGTCCAGGTGCAGGGGGGGAACTGTTTTTT.

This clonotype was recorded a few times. The CDR3 loop reads CASRRQGIAKNIQYF. As DNA, the CDR3 is TGTGCCAGCAGGAGACAGGGGATAGCCAAAAACATTCAGTACTTC. The chain links TRBV12-3 or TRBV12-4 to TRBJ2-4, with 8 bases that match TRBD1. The CDR3 is 15 amino acids. Trimming at V came to 6 bases and at J to 0 bases, leaving 4 bases not matched to a gene.

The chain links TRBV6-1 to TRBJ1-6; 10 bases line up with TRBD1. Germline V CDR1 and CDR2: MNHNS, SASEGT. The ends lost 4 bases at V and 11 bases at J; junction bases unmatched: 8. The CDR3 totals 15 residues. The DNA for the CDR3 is TGTGCCAGCAGTGTAACCGGGACAGGGGTGCCACCCCTCCACTTT. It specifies CASSVTGTGVPPLHF.

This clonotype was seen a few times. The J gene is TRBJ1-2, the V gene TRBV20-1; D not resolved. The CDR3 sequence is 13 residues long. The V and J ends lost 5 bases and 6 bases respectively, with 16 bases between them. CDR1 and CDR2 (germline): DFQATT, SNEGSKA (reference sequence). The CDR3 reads CSALPSPVHGYTF. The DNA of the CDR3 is TGCAGTGCTCTTCCGTCTCCTGTCCATGGCTACACCTTC.

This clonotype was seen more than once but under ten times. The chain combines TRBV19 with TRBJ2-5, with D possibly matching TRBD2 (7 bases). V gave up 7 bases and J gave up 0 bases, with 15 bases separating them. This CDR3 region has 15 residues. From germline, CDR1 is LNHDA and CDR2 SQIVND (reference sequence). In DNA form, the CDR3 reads TGTGCCAGTACCGTGCGGGGGCCGTACCAAGAGACCCAGTACTTC. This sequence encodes CASTVRGPYQETQYF.

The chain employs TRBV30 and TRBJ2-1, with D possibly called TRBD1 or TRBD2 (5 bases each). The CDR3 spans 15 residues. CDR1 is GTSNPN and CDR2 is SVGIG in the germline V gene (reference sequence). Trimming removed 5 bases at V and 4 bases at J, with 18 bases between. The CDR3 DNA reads TGTGCCTGGGGGGGACCAGGCTTGTCTTACAATGAGCAGTTCTTC. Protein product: CAWGGPGLSYNEQFF.

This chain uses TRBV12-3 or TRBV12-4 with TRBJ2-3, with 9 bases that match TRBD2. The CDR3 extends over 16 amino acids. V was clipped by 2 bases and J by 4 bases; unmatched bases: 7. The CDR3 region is CASSLRAGGRADTQYF. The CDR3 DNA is TGTGCCAGCAGTTTAAGGGCGGGGGGGCGGGCAGATACGCAGTATTTT.

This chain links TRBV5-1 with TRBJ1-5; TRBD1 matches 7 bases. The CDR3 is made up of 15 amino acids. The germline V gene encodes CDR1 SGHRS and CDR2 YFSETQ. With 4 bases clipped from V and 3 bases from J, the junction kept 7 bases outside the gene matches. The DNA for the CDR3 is TGCGCCAGCAGCCCAAGTGGGACAGTCAATCAGCCCCAGCATTTT. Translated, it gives CASSPSGTVNQPQHF.

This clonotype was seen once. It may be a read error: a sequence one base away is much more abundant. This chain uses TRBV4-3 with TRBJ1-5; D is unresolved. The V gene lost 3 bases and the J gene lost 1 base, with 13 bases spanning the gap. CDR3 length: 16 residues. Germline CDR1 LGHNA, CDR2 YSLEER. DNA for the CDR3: TGCGCCAGCAGCCAGGCCTACGAACTAAGCAATCAGCCCCAGCATTTT. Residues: CASSQAYELSNQPQHF.